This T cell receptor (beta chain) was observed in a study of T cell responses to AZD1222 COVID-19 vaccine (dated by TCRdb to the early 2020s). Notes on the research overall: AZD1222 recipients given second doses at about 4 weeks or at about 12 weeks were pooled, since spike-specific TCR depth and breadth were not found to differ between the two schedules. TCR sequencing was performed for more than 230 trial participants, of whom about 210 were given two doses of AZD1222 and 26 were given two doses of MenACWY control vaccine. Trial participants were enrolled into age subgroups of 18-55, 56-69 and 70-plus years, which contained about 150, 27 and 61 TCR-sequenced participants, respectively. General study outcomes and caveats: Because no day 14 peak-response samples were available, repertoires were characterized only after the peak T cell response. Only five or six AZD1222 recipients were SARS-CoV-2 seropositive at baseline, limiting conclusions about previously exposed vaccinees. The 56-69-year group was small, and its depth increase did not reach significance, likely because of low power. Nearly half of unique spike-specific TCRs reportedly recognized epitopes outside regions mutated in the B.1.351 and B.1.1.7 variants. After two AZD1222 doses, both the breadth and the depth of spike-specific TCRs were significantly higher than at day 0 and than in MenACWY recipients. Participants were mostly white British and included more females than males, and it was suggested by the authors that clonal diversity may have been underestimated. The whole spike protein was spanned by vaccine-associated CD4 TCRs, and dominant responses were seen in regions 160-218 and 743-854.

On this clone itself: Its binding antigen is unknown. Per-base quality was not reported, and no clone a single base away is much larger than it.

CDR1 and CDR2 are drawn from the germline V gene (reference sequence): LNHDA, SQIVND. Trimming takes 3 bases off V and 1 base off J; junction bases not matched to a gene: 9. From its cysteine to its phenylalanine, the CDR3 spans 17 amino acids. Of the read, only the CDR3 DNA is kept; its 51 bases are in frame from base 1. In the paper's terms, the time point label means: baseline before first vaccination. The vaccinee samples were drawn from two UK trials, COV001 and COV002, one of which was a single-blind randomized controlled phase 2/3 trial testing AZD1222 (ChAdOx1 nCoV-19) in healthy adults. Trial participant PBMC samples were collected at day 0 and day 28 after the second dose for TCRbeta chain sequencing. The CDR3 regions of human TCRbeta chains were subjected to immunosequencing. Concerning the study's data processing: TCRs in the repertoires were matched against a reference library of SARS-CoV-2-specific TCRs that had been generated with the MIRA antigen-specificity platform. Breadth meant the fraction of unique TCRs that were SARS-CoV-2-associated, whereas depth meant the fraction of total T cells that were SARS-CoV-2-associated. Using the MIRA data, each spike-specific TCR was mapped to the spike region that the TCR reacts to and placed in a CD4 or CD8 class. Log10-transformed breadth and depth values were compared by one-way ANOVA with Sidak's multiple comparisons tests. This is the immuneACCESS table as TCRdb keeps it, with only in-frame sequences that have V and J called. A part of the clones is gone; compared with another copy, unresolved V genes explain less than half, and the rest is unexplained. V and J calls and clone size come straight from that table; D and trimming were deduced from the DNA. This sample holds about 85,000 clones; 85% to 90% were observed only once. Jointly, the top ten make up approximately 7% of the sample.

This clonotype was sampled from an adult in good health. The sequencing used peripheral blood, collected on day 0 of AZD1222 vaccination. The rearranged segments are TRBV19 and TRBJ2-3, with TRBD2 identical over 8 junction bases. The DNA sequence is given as TGTGCCAGTAGTATTTCGCCGGGGGGGATCGGCACAGATACGCAGTATTTT. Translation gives CASSISPGGIGTDTQYF. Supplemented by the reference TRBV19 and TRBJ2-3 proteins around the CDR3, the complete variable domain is DGGITQSPKYLFRKEGQNVTLSCEQNLNHDAMYWYRQDPGQGLRLIYYSQIVNDFQKGDIAEGYSVSREKKESFPLTVTSAQKNPTAFYLCASSISPGGIGTDTQYFGPGTRLTVL.